This section outlines one T cell receptor beta chain sequence together with its context. Antigen unknown. The CDR3 is 14 amino acids. The V gene lost 2 bases and the J gene lost 6 bases, with 14 bases spanning the gap. CDR1 is SGHRS and CDR2 is YFSETQ in the germline V gene. This specimen belongs to a study of post-analysis software for immune sequencing data. Study in general: The patients showed relapsing-remitting, secondary progressive and progressive-relapsing multiple sclerosis courses. Study-level results: Batch-mates among the samples co-clustered strongly by F measure. Controls significantly exceeded multiple sclerosis patients in normalized Chao1 diversity. Four or five TRBV segments (TRBV5-6, TRBV5-1 and TRBV20-1 among them) occurred more frequently in patients than in controls.

The TCR beta cDNA libraries contained unique molecular identifiers. TCRdb reprocessed the PCR reads with MiXCR, giving one entry per CDR3 protein. Among around 440,000 distinct CDR3 sequences listed, 40% to 55% were seen once. Sequenced material: blood. The sequence was obtained from a girl aged 5-17 years with multiple sclerosis. The chain joins TRBV5-1 to TRBJ1-2, with D uncertain. CDR3 in DNA: TGCGCCAGCAGCTTTTACGCGGGAGGAAATGGCTACACCTTC. This sequence encodes CASSFYAGGNGYTF.